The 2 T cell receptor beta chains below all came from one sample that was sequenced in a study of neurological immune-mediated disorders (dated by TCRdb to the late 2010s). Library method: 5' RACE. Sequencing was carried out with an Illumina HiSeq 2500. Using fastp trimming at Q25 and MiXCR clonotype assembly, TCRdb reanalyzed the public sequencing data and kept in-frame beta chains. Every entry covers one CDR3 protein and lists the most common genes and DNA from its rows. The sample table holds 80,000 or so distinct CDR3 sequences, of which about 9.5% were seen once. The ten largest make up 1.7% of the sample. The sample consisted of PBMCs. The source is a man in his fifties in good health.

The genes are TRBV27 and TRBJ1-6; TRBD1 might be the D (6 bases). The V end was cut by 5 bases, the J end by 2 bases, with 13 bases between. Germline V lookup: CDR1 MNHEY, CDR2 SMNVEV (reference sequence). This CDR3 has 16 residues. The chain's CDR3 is CASSPSRDTYNSPLHF. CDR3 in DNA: TGTGCCAGCAGTCCCTCCCGGGACACCTATAATTCACCCCTCCACTTT.

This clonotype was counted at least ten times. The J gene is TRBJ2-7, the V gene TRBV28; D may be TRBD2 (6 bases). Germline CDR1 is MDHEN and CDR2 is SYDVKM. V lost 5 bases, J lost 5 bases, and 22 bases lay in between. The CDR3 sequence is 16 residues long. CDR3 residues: CASSRLGVEGRNEQYF. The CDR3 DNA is TGTGCCAGCAGTAGACTAGGAGTTGAGGGGAGAAACGAGCAGTACTTC.